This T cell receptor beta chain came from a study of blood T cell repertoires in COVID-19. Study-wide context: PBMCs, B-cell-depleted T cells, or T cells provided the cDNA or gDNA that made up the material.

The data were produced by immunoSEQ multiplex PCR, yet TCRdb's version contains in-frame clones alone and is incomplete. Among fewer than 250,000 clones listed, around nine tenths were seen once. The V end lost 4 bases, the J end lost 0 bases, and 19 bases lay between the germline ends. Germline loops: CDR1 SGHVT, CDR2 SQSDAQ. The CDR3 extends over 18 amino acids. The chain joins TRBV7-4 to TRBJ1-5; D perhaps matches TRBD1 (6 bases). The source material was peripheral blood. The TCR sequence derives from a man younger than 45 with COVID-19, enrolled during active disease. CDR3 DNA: TGTGCCAGCAGCTCCTCGGGCAGGGGAACCTATAGCAATCAGCCCCAGCATTTT. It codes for CASSSSGRGTYSNQPQHF.